A single sample is the source of the 30 T cell receptor beta chains below, sequenced in a study of radiation and T cells in renal cell carcinoma. Noted time point: baseline pretreatment blood. The treatment was: 15 Gy SBRT to primary tumor, nephrectomy 4 weeks later. Sequenced by immunoSEQ multiplex PCR; TCRdb stores in-frame clones only, minus some. The top ten clones hold around 3% of a sample with 100,000 to 150,000 clones, 82% of them seen once. The material sequenced was blood, taken from a patient whose treatment included radiotherapy and nephrectomy. The receptors were sampled from a woman aged 55-70 years with renal cell carcinoma.

The chain uses TRBV18 and TRBJ1-2; 11 nucleotides agree with TRBD1. Germline V gene lookup returns CDR1 KGHSH and CDR2 LQKENI. V gave up 3 bases and J gave up 4 bases; unmatched junction bases: 22. This CDR3 comprises 21 residues. CDR3 loop: CASSPVGVPDRGLNFPYGYTF. As DNA, the CDR3 is TGTGCCAGCTCACCTGTCGGGGTTCCGGACAGGGGGCTTAACTTCCCCTATGGCTACACCTTC.

The V and J genes are TRBV2 and TRBJ1-2; no firm D call. Per germline, CDR1 SNHLY and CDR2 FYNNEI. The CDR3 consists of 13 residues. The V gene lost 5 bases and the J gene lost 6 bases, with 13 bases spanning the gap. The CDR3 nucleotides are TGTGCCAGCAGTACCCACAGCTGGAATGGCTACACCTTC. Encoded protein: CASSTHSWNGYTF.

This rearrangement joins TRBV5-6 to TRBJ1-1, with TRBD1 as a possible D gene (5 bases). The V end was cut by 0 bases, the J end by 5 bases, with 11 bases between. The CDR3 has 14 amino acids. Germline V gives CDR1 SGHDT, CDR2 YYEEEE. In DNA form, the CDR3 reads TGTGCCAGCAGCTTGGACAGGCGAGGAACTGAAGCTTTCTTT. Amino acids: CASSLDRRGTEAFF.

The rearrangement uses TRBV29-1 and TRBJ1-2, with D possibly being TRBD1 (5 bases). This CDR3 has 12 residues. Germline CDR1 reads SQVTM; CDR2 reads ANQGSEA. The V end lost 6 bases, the J end lost 7 bases, and 15 bases lay between the germline ends. In DNA, the CDR3 is TGCAGCGTGAACGTCGGGCAGGGTGGCTACACCTTC. Encoded protein: CSVNVGQGGYTF.

The V gene is TRBV6-1, the J gene TRBJ2-2; D is perhaps TRBD1 or TRBD2 (5 bases each). Germline values: CDR1 MNHNS, CDR2 SASEGT. The germline V and J ends were trimmed by 2 bases and 3 bases, with 10 bases remaining between them. The CDR3 consists of 15 residues. CDR3 sequence (DNA): TGTGCCAGCAGTGAAAGAGGGGATTACACCGGGGAGCTGTTTTTT. Translating it yields CASSERGDYTGELFF.

The CDR3: CASRFGTGGASDTQYF. CDR3 in DNA: TGTGCCAGCAGGTTTGGGACAGGGGGCGCATCCGATACGCAGTATTTT. This chain uses TRBV5-6 with TRBJ2-3, with 12 bases matching TRBD1. This CDR3 has 16 amino acids. V gave up 5 bases and J gave up 6 bases; unmatched junction bases: 10. The germline gives CDR1 SGHDT, CDR2 YYEEEE.

The chain employs TRBV19 and TRBJ1-2; 7 bases agree with TRBD1. Germline V lookup: CDR1 LNHDA, CDR2 SQIVND (reference sequence). The V and J ends lost 2 bases and 4 bases, in that order; junction bases with no gene match: 4. This CDR3 region has 14 residues. In DNA form, the CDR3 reads TGTGCCAGTAGTATATGGGGACAGACCTATGGCTACACCTTC. Translated: CASSIWGQTYGYTF.

The CDR3 region has the DNA TGTGCCAGCAGCCCCGACAGCCTCTATGGCTACACCTTC. As protein: CASSPDSLYGYTF. The V gene is TRBV11-2, the J gene TRBJ1-2, with a tentative D call TRBD1 (5 bases). V was shortened by 5 bases and J by 4 bases, with 11 bases between the two germline ends. CDR1 and CDR2 from the germline V gene are SGHAT and FQNNGV. CDR3 length: 13 amino acids. Full variable domain (missing parts from reference TRBV11-2 and TRBJ1-2): EAGVAQSPRYKIIEKRQSVAFWCNPISGHATLYWYQQILGQGPKLLIQFQNNGVVDDSQLPKDRFSAERLKGVDSTLKIQPAKLEDSAVYLCASSPDSLYGYTFGSGTRLTVV.

The chain recombines TRBV20-1 with TRBJ1-1, with 8 positions matching TRBD1. Germline CDR1 is DFQATT and CDR2 is SNEGSKA (reference sequence). V was pared by 3 bases and J by 13 bases, with 7 bases of the junction left unmatched. This CDR3 has 11 residues. CDR3: CSARTQGDDFF. Here the CDR3 DNA reads TGCAGTGCTAGGACACAGGGGGACGATTTCTTT.

V is TRBV7-9 and J is TRBJ1-1, with a weak D call TRBD1 (5 bases). The V end lost 1 base, the J end lost 4 bases, and 10 bases lay between the germline ends. Looked up from germline, CDR1 is SEHNR and CDR2 is FQNEAQ (reference sequence). The CDR3 extends over 14 amino acids. CDR3 protein: CASSLVQGFTEAFF. The DNA for the CDR3 is TGTGCCAGCAGCTTAGTGCAGGGCTTCACTGAAGCTTTCTTT.

This rearrangement joins TRBV5-6 to TRBJ1-2; D unresolved. The CDR3 length is 14 residues. V was pared by 2 bases and J by 7 bases, with 15 bases between. Germline V CDR1 and CDR2: SGHDT, YYEEEE. The CDR3 loop is CASSFKGGLPGYTF. The CDR3 DNA reads TGTGCCAGCAGCTTCAAAGGAGGGCTTCCTGGCTACACCTTC.

This sequence joins TRBV10-3 and TRBJ2-1; D not resolved. This CDR3 is built from 12 residues. V lost 5 bases to trimming and J lost 2 bases, with 4 bases between them. Germline V lookup: CDR1 ENHRY, CDR2 SYGVKD. The CDR3 nucleotides are TGTGCCATCAGTCAACCCTACAATGAGCAGTTCTTC. Its protein product is CAISQPYNEQFF.

The chain recombines TRBV5-6 with TRBJ2-3; 11 bases are shared with TRBD2. The trim removed 5 bases at V and 3 bases at J, leaving 5 bases unmatched. The CDR3 runs 15 residues. Germline-derived CDR1 and CDR2 are SGHDT and YYEEEE. CDR3 nucleotide sequence: TGTGCCAGCAGAGAGGGACTAGCGGAAACAGATACGCAGTATTTT. Translated: CASREGLAETDTQYF.

This clone appeared a single time. The gene calls are TRBV5-1 and TRBJ2-2; D is unclear. Deletions cut 0 bases from V and 0 bases from J, with 6 bases between. The length of the CDR3 is 15 residues. Germline CDR1 is SGHRS and CDR2 is YFSETQ. In nucleotides, the CDR3 is TGCGCCAGCAGCTTGGAAACTGCGAACACCGGGGAGCTGTTTTTT. Protein: CASSLETANTGELFF.

This clone was counted once. This chain joins TRBV27 and TRBJ2-7; 9 nucleotides align to TRBD1. The J segment lost 3 bases and the V segment lost 6 bases, leaving 9 bases of the junction unmatched. CDR3 length: 15 amino acids. Germline V gives CDR1 MNHEY, CDR2 SMNVEV (reference sequence). The CDR3 DNA reads TGTGCCAGCAGCTCGGGACAGGGTTTTTACTACGAGCAGTACTTC. Its translation: CASSSGQGFYYEQYF.

The V and J genes are TRBV10-3 and TRBJ1-2; maybe TRBD1 (5 bases). Trimming left V 4 bases short and J 12 bases short, with 12 bases between. CDR1 ENHRY and CDR2 SYGVKD come from the germline V gene. This CDR3 comprises 11 residues. In nucleotides, the CDR3 is TGTGCCATCAGTGGGGGCGGGTATGACACCTTC. Residues: CAISGGGYDTF.

The chain couples TRBV25-1 to TRBJ2-5, with 7 nucleotides matching TRBD1. With the DNA end fitting TRBJ2-7 better, the J assignment may be wrong. The CDR3 totals 13 residues. Looked up from germline, CDR1 is MGHDK and CDR2 is SYGVNS. Written as DNA, the CDR3 is TGTGCCAGCAGTGTACCGGGACAGTCCGAGCAGTACTTC. Translation gives CASSVPGQSEQYF.

The chain uses TRBV7-9 and TRBJ2-7, with 16 bases identical to TRBD2. Germline loops: CDR1 SEHNR, CDR2 FQNEAQ (reference sequence). CDR3 length: 19 residues. Trimming cost V 5 bases and J 4 bases; bases outside gene matches: 14. CDR3 DNA: TGTGCCAGCAGCCCAGATGGGACTAGCGGGAGGGCCCTTAATTACGAGCAGTACTTC. Protein sequence: CASSPDGTSGRALNYEQYF.

J is TRBJ1-1 and V is TRBV6-6; 7 nucleotides agree with TRBD1. V lost 6 bases and J lost 5; bases outside the gene matches: 15. This CDR3 spans 16 amino acids. The germline gives CDR1 MNHNY, CDR2 SVGAGI (reference sequence). The CDR3 sequence: CASRQQGTERRTEAFF. The CDR3 nucleotides are TGTGCCAGCAGACAACAGGGGACAGAACGGCGGACTGAAGCTTTCTTT.

The CDR3 DNA sequence: TGTGCCAGCAGTTTATCCCAGAGGGAATCGGCCAAAAACATTCAGTACTTC. This codes for CASSLSQRESAKNIQYF. The chain links TRBV28 to TRBJ2-4; D is perhaps TRBD2 (5 bases). V lost 1 base to trimming and J lost 1 base, with 14 bases between them. The CDR3 runs to 17 residues. The germline V gene encodes CDR1 MDHEN and CDR2 SYDVKM.

The CDR3 nucleotides read TGTGCCATCAGTAGCTCTAGCGGGACCAATGAGCAGTTCTTC. This gives the protein CAISSSSGTNEQFF. The rearrangement links TRBV10-3 to TRBJ2-1; 9 bases map to TRBD2. This CDR3 is 14 amino acids long. J gave up 6 bases and V 5 bases, and 5 bases lay outside the gene matches. Germline V gives CDR1 ENHRY, CDR2 SYGVKD.

The chain joins TRBV5-1 to TRBJ2-2, with TRBD2 as a possible D gene (5 bases). Germline CDR1 SGHRS, CDR2 YFSETQ. V was shortened by 1 base and J by 6 bases, with 19 bases between the two germline ends. This CDR3 contains 17 residues. The CDR3 protein is CASSLTQTGFSSGELFF. CDR3 sequence (DNA): TGCGCCAGCAGCTTGACCCAGACGGGATTTAGCTCCGGGGAGCTGTTTTTT.

This sequence joins TRBV27 and TRBJ1-5; no clear D gene. Germline V lookup: CDR1 MNHEY, CDR2 SMNVEV (reference sequence). Trimming pared 9 bases from V and 6 bases from J, leaving 12 bases between. The CDR3 consists of 12 residues. The CDR3 region has the DNA TGTGCCAGTAATAGAATGGGTCAGCCCCAGCATTTT. Translating it yields CASNRMGQPQHF.

This chain joins TRBV4-3 and TRBJ2-1; 9 bases are a match to TRBD2. Germline V gene sequence: CDR1 LGHNA, CDR2 YSLEER. The V and J ends lost 0 bases and 4 bases, in that order; junction bases with no gene match: 10. CDR3 length: 18 residues. CDR3 protein: CASSQDPGGTSLYNEQFF. The CDR3 DNA sequence: TGCGCCAGCAGCCAAGATCCGGGCGGGACTAGCTTATACAATGAGCAGTTCTTC.

V and J are TRBV5-6 and TRBJ2-3, with D possibly TRBD2 on 6 matching bases. V lost 3 bases and J lost 2, with 10 bases in between. Per the germline V gene, CDR1 is SGHDT and CDR2 is YYEEEE. This CDR3 is built from 14 residues. The CDR3 DNA follows: TGTGCCAGCAGCTATGTAGCGGTCACAGATACGCAGTATTTT. This codes for CASSYVAVTDTQYF.

This clone appeared once. The chain combines TRBV5-6 with TRBJ1-5; D is unclear. Trimming cost V 1 base and J 11 bases, with 10 bases left between them. This CDR3 region has 12 residues. Germline CDR1 reads SGHDT; CDR2 reads YYEEEE. The CDR3 is CASSLLTGSQHF. CDR3 nucleotides: TGTGCCAGCAGCTTGCTGACGGGTTCCCAGCATTTT.

This clone was recorded a few times. The rearrangement uses TRBV5-4 and TRBJ2-3; 9 nucleotides agree with TRBD2. CDR1 and CDR2 from the germline V gene are SGHNT and YYREEE (reference sequence). V shed 0 bases and J 6 bases; nucleotides not matched to a gene: 8. This CDR3 spans 16 amino acids. CDR3 protein: CASSLALAGGPDTQYF. The CDR3 coding sequence is TGTGCCAGCAGCTTGGCCCTTGCGGGAGGGCCGGATACGCAGTATTTT.

This chain uses TRBV2 with TRBJ1-5, with D uncertain. V was trimmed by 3 bases and J by 3 bases, leaving 9 bases between them. This CDR3 comprises 14 residues. Germline-derived CDR1 and CDR2 are SNHLY and FYNNEI. CDR3 loop: CASSDLRNNQPQHF. DNA for the CDR3: TGTGCCAGCAGTGATCTGCGGAACAATCAGCCCCAGCATTTT.

This clone was seen only once. The chain is built from TRBV1 and TRBJ2-6. TRBV1 constitutes a pseudogene. The CDR3 runs to 18 residues. CDR3 nucleotides: TGCACCAACAGGAGAGAGAGTTTGTCACAAAGCCGGGCCAACGTCCTGACTTTC. Its translation: CTNRRESLSQSRANVLTF.

This CDR3 is CASRGLTQVNQPQHF. In nucleotides, the CDR3 is TGTGCCAGTAGGGGCCTGACGCAGGTCAATCAGCCCCAGCATTTT. The rearrangement uses TRBV19 and TRBJ1-5; D remains unclear. CDR1 is LNHDA, CDR2 SQIVND, per germline (reference sequence). V was pared by 6 bases and J by 3 bases, with 15 bases between. The CDR3 is 15 residues long.